This T cell receptor (beta chain) emerged from a study of blood T cell repertoires in COVID-19. Across the study: The cDNA or gDNA used as material had been derived from T cells, B-cell-depleted T cells, or PBMCs.

Under the authors' procedure: Estimates of nucleated cell counts were drawn from the amplification of reference gene primers. Only in-frame clones appear in the TCRdb table, and some are missing; sequencing was by immunoSEQ multiplex PCR. D and trimming were read from the DNA, whereas the V and J calls and clone size are those reported in that table. The table lists about 270,000 clones, under 90% of them singletons. The V and J ends lost 2 bases and 2 bases, in that order; junction bases with no gene match: 1. Germline V CDR1 and CDR2: LGHDT, YNNKEL (reference sequence). CDR3 size: 14 residues. This clone appeared a few times.

This chain uses TRBV3-1 (or the pseudogene TRBV3-2) with TRBJ2-7; 9 bases are a match to TRBD1. This sequence originates from a man over 45 with acute or convalescent COVID-19. Sequenced material: peripheral blood. CDR3 bases: TGTGCCAGCAGCCAACGGACAGGGGCCTACGAGCAGTACTTC. Protein: CASSQRTGAYEQYF.